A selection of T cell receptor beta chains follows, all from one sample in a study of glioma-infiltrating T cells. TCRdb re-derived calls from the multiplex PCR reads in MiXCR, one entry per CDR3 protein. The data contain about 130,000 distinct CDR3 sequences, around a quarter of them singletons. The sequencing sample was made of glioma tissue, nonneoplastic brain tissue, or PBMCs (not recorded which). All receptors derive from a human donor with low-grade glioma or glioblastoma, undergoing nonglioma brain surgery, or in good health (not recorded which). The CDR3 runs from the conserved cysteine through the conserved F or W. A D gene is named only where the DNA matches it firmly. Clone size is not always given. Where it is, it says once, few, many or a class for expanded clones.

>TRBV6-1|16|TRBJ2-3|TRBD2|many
CASSLTSGGAPDTQYF
TGTGCCAGCAGTTTGACTAGCGGGGGGGCCCCAGATACGCAGTATTTT
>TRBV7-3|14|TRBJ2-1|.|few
CASSFTGGRDEQFF
TGTGCCAGCAGCTTTACCGGGGGGCGGGATGAGCAGTTCTTC
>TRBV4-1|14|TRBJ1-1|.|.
CASSQLLMNTEAFF
TGCGCCAGCAGCCAATTGCTCATGAACACTGAAGCTTTCTTT
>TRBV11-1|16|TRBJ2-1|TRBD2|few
CASSLVSGGFYNEQFF
TGTGCCAGCAGCTTAGTTAGCGGGGGATTCTACAATGAGCAGTTCTTC
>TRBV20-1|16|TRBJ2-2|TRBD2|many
CSAKGTSGGETGELFF
TGCAGTGCTAAGGGGACTAGCGGGGGGGAGACCGGGGAGCTGTTTTTT
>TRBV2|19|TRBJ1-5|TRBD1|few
CASQREDRGRGGLNQPQHF
TGTGCCAGCCAAAGGGAGGACAGGGGGCGCGGAGGTCTCAATCAGCCCCAGCATTTT
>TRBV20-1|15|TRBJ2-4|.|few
CSARREPSDKNIQYF
TGCAGTGCTAGAAGGGAGCCTAGCGACAAAAACATTCAGTACTTC
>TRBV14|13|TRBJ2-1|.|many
CASSQSLTGAQFF
TGTGCCAGCAGCCAAAGCCTGACTGGAGCGCAGTTCTTC
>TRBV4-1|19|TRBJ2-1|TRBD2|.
CASSQGLAGGRSGRNEQFF
TGCGCCAGCAGCCAAGGGTTAGCGGGGGGTCGCTCGGGGAGGAATGAGCAGTTCTTC
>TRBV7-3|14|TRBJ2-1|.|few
CASSPRKGRDEQFF
TGTGCCAGCAGCCCTCGGAAGGGTCGGGATGAGCAGTTCTTC
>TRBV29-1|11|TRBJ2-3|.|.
CSVDGTLAQYF
TGCAGCGTTGATGGGACCCTGGCGCAGTATTTT
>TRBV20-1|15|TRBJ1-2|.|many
CSARDPPRANYGYTF
TGCAGTGCTAGAGATCCCCCCCGAGCTAACTATGGCTACACCTTC
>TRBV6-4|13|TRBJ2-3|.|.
CASSDRPTDTQYF
TGTGCCAGCAGTGACAGACCCACAGATACGCAGTATTTT
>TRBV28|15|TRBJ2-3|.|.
CAILQPGEGTDTQYF
TGTGCCATCCTACAACCGGGAGAGGGAACAGATACGCAGTATTTT
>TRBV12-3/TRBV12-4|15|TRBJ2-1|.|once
CASTDLLRGVNEQFF
TGTGCCAGCACCGACCTTCTGCGTGGGGTCAATGAGCAGTTCTTC
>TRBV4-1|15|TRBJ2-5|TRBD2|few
CASSQGISGGYHQYF
TGCGCCAGCAGCCAAGGGATTAGCGGGGGATACCACCAGTACTTC
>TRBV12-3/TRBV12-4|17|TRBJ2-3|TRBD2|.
CASSLARAGGFTDTQYF
TGTGCCAGCAGTTTAGCAAGAGCGGGGGGCTTCACAGATACGCAGTATTTT
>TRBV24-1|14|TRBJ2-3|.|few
CATSDLSGVDTQYF
TGTGCCACCAGTGATTTGTCAGGGGTGGATACGCAGTATTTT
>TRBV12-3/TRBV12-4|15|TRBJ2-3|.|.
CASRSRGSSTDTQYF
TGTGCCAGCAGATCAAGGGGATCTAGCACAGATACGCAGTATTTT
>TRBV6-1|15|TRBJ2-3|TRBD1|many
CASAVKGAAKDTQYF
TGTGCCAGCGCCGTAAAGGGGGCCGCGAAGGATACGCAGTATTTT
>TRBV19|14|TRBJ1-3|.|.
CASSRASSGNTIYF
TGTGCCAGTAGTCGTGCGAGCTCTGGAAACACCATATATTTT
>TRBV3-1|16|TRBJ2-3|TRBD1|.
CASSPTGRGGTDTQYF
TGTGCCAGCAGCCCGACAGGGAGAGGGGGCACAGATACGCAGTATTTT